This T cell receptor beta chain was sequenced for a study of spatial heterogeneity in lung cancer (dated by TCRdb to about 2019). In terms of the full investigation: Beta-chain transcripts were consistently detected in greater numbers than alpha-chain transcripts, which likely reflects a higher abundance of beta-chain transcripts. At surgery, some 200 tumor regions, around 64 matched nontumor lung samples and 56 PBMC samples were TCR-sequenced for both alpha and beta chains. TCR alpha and beta repertoires were quantitatively compared across multiple tumor regions, matched nontumor lung and blood in non-small cell lung cancer. The study linked features of the TCR repertoire to counts of nonsynonymous mutations, which were determined by whole-exome sequencing of tumor tissue. In the raw uncorrected reads, each unique combination of TCR and UMI appeared more than ten times on average. The investigation overall reported the following: Additional single-cell paired TCR alpha and beta sequencing was considered necessary to confirm, at a functional level, the hypothesis that regional TCRs recognize regional mutations. Ubiquitous expanded tumor TCRs were detected in blood more often at tumor resection than at routine follow-up.

From the cysteine through the phenylalanine, the CDR3 covers 13 amino acids. Kept here is only the CDR3 DNA, which spans 39 bases and is read in frame from base 1. The junction shows trimming of 3 bases on V and 2 bases on J, and the gene matches do not reach 1 base of it. Sequences GTSNPN (CDR1) and SVGIG (CDR2) are obtained from the germline V gene (reference sequence). This clonotype was recorded many times. Its recognized antigen is unknown. Qualities for individual bases were not recorded, and no much larger clone is one base off. According to the study, the label for this sample's time point signals: sample taken at primary tumor resection. Donors were about 70 patients with early-stage, untreated non-small cell lung cancer from the lung TRACERx cohort. TCR sequencing used whole RNA extracted from tumor and nontumor lung tissue, or from cryopreserved PBMC samples, without cell sorting. Only patients for whom sufficient RNA was available from at least two tumor regions were selected for TCR sequencing.

Libraries were prepared through 5' RACE. Sequencing relied on a NextSeq 500. In the TCR library protocol, a unique molecular identifier was attached to each TCR cDNA molecule so that PCR and sequencing errors could be corrected. The authors' pipeline ran thus. TCR identification, UMI-based error correction and CDR3 extraction were all carried out with Decombinator tools. Expanded TCRs were defined as those above a frequency of 2 per 1,000, corresponding to the top 1% of the tumor frequency distribution. Renyi diversity was computed with the R vegan package after each repertoire had been subsampled 100 times to 5,000 TCRs. CDR3 similarity networks were constructed using string-kernel similarity of amino acid triplets, with links drawn between CDR3s whose pairwise similarity was above 0.82. Starting from the raw public reads, TCRdb applied fastp trimming at Q25, assembled clones with MiXCR and retained in-frame beta chains. Here each entry gathers all rows of one CDR3 protein and keeps the most common genes and DNA. Here the V and J calls rest on TCRdb's processing, not on the authors' analysis. This sample gives more than 60,000 distinct CDR3 sequences in total; 8% of them show up just once. The top ten clonotypes cover approximately 6.3% of the sample.

Here the sequenced sample was PBMCs, taken at surgery. The rearranged segments are TRBV30 and TRBJ2-7, with 10 bases matching TRBD1. The TCR comes from a male donor with early-stage non-small cell lung cancer. The CDR3 protein is CAWRGQGAYEQYF. The DNA sequence is TGTGCCTGGAGAGGACAGGGGGCCTACGAGCAGTACTTC.